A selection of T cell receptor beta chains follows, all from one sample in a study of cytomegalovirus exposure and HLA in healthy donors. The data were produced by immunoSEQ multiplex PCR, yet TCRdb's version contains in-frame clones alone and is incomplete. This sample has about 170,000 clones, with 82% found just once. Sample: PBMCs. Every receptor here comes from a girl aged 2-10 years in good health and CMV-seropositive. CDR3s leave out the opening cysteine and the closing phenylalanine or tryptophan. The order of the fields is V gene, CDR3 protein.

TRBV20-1	RARAEETQY
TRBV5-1	ASSLGANTGELF
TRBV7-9	ASSTTSGRPSGELF
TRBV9	ASTSGQGRETQY
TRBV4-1	ASSLIWTSARNEQF
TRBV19	ASSISYRGGYNEQF
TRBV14	ASRTSGGKEY
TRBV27	ASSVGTRNEQF
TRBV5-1	ASSWGTGRTNEKLF
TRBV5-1	ASSLDSQINTEAF
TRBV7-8	ASSRRGEQY
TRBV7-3	ASSQGQSYEQY
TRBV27	ATRTGGDQPQH
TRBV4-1	ASSRGQGNTEAF
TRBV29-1	SVWTSNYGYT
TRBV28	ASSFHQSNEKLF
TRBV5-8	ASSLADTQY
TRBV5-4	ASSARTGEETQY
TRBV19	ASSSGRALDEQF
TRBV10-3	AISPTGVGPPYEQY
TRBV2	ASIPGGINQPQH
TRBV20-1	SKGQGYGYT
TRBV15	ATSRPSWTGVNNEQF
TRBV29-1	SVVQVSENIQY
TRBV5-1	ASSLAGNTEAF
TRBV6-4	ASSEAHLYNEQF
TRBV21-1	ASGIDWGGSYNEQF
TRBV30	AWRRTGTFRHSLEPGSCF
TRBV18	ASSPILAGFNTGELF
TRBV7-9	ASSGVAGGQETQY
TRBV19	ASSREGTEAF
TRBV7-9	ASSLLTSTNTGELF
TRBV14	ASSPGLAFEQY
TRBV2	ASRLGTNSEQY
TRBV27	ASSFLGRGSEAF